These T cell receptor beta chains were read from a single sample in a study of T cell changes during pregnancy in multiple sclerosis. The method was immunoSEQ multiplex PCR; TCRdb's version includes in-frame clones alone and lacks a portion of them. Here the sample spans 85,000 to 95,000 clones, around 92% being singletons. Sequencing used peripheral blood, obtained after pregnancy. The receptors were sampled from a female donor in good health, enrolled as a control in a pregnancy study. The CDR3 runs from the conserved cysteine through the conserved F or W. The D gene is left open where the match is weak. Size is omitted from some rows. Given values are once, few, many or a class for expanded clones.

J gene	clone size	D gene	V gene	CDR3 DNA	CDR3 protein
TRBJ1-6	-	-	TRBV5-1	TGCGCCAGCAGCTTATACCGGGAGCAAAATTCACCCCTCCACTTT	CASSLYREQNSPLHF
TRBJ1-1	-	TRBD1	TRBV29-1	TGCAGCGTCCAGGGGGTTTTAGTGAACACTGAAGCTTTCTTT	CSVQGVLVNTEAFF
TRBJ2-2	-	-	TRBV10-3	TGTGCCATCAGTGAGAGCGGGACAGGGAACACCGGGGAGCTGTTTTTT	CAISESGTGNTGELFF
TRBJ2-1	-	TRBD2	TRBV4-2	TGTGCCAGCAGCCCCCTAGCGGGGGGTTACAATGAGCAGTTCTTC	CASSPLAGGYNEQFF
TRBJ2-3	-	-	TRBV11-2	TGTGCCAGCAGATCTGGGGGGGCCGCTGGTGATACGCAGTATTTT	CASRSGGAAGDTQYF
TRBJ2-1	-	TRBD2	TRBV11-1	TGTGCCAGCAGCTTGGGGAGCGGGGTCGACAATGAGCAGTTCTTC	CASSLGSGVDNEQFF
TRBJ2-3	-	TRBD2	TRBV28	TGTGCCAGCAGTTCCCGACTAGCGGGCACAGATACGCAGTATTTT	CASSSRLAGTDTQYF
TRBJ1-1	few	-	TRBV20-1	TGCAGTGCCCCTGCGCACCTAGAAGCTTTCTTT	CSAPAHLEAFF
TRBJ1-1	-	-	TRBV11-2	TGTGCCAGCAGCCCGGGAGGCCTGGACTTCTTT	CASSPGGLDFF
TRBJ1-6	-	TRBD1	TRBV7-9	TGTGCCAGCAGCTCCGGGACAGGGGCTAACTCACCCCTCCACTTT	CASSSGTGANSPLHF
TRBJ2-7	-	TRBD1	TRBV7-9	TGTGCCAGCAGCAAGGGGACAGGGGGCGAGCAGTACTTC	CASSKGTGGEQYF
TRBJ2-1	-	TRBD2	TRBV4-3	TGCGCCAGCAGCCCGTTCTCGGGGGGGACTAACAATGAGCAGTTCTTC	CASSPFSGGTNNEQFF
TRBJ2-3	-	-	TRBV27	TGTGCCAGCAGCTTGGGGATGGGGACTACAGATACGCAGTATTTT	CASSLGMGTTDTQYF
TRBJ1-2	-	-	TRBV10-2	TGCGCCAGCAGTGGAGGAGTTGGATACTATGGCTACACCTTC	CASSGGVGYYGYTF
TRBJ1-4	once	-	TRBV2	TGTGCCAATAGGGAGGAAACTAATGAAAAACTGTTTTTT	CANREETNEKLFF
TRBJ2-7	once	TRBD1	TRBV7-6	TGTGCCAGCAGCTTAGGACAGGGGTCGTCCTACGAGCAGTACTTC	CASSLGQGSSYEQYF
TRBJ1-3	-	TRBD1	TRBV7-6	TGTGCCAGCAGCCACAGGACAGGGGGCCCTGGAAACACCATATATTTT	CASSHRTGGPGNTIYF
TRBJ2-1	-	-	TRBV7-9	TGTGCCAGCAGCAGTAAAGGACTATTCTCCTACAATGAGCAGTTCTTC	CASSSKGLFSYNEQFF
TRBJ2-7	-	TRBD1	TRBV18	TGTGCCAGCTCACCGGGGACAGGGGGGACCTACGAGCAGTACTTC	CASSPGTGGTYEQYF
TRBJ2-1	-	-	TRBV15	TGTGCCACCAGAGCATCGACAGGATCATACAATGAGCAGTTCTTC	CATRASTGSYNEQFF
TRBJ1-1	-	-	TRBV18	TGTGCCAGCTCACCCATAAGCCCTGAAGCTTTCTTT	CASSPISPEAFF
TRBJ1-5	-	-	TRBV6-5	TGTGCCAGCAGTTACTCTCGGACACCGAGCAATCAGCCCCAGCATTTT	CASSYSRTPSNQPQHF
TRBJ2-1	-	TRBD2	TRBV5-1	TGCGCCAGCAGCTTGGGGGCGGGGGAGGTATTCAGGGAGCAGTTCTTC	CASSLGAGEVFREQFF
TRBJ1-6	-	-	TRBV6-1	TGTGCCAGCAGTGAGGAGATTTCACCCCTCCACTTT	CASSEEISPLHF
TRBJ2-7	-	TRBD1	TRBV6-5	TGTGCCAGCAGCCAAAGGACAGGTTTCCCCAACGAGCAGTACTTC	CASSQRTGFPNEQYF
TRBJ2-4	-	-	TRBV27	TGTGCCAGCAGCCAAGCCGGGGACATTGGCATTCAGTACTTC	CASSQAGDIGIQYF
TRBJ2-5	few	-	TRBV10-2	TGCGCCACCGGGCCAGGGCCGGGGACCCAGTACTTC	CATGPGPGTQYF
TRBJ2-2	-	TRBD1	TRBV25-1	TGTGCCAGCAGTGTAACCGGGACAGGGGGAACCGGGGAGCTGTTTTTT	CASSVTGTGGTGELFF
TRBJ2-7	-	TRBD1	TRBV7-6	TGTGCCAGCAGCTTAAATAAGGGGGCGAGGGAGCAGTACTTC	CASSLNKGAREQYF
TRBJ1-1	-	-	TRBV7-3	TGTGCCAGCAGCTTCCTAGGGGGTACGAACACTGAAGCTTTCTTT	CASSFLGGTNTEAFF
TRBJ2-1	-	-	TRBV28	TGTGCCAGCAGTTCGGGTGACGGCAGCGATGAGCAGTTCTTC	CASSSGDGSDEQFF
TRBJ2-3	-	-	TRBV9	TGTGCCAGCAGCTCAGGGGGGTTCCCAGATACGCAGTATTTT	CASSSGGFPDTQYF
TRBJ2-5	-	TRBD1	TRBV6-1	TGTGCCAGCAGTGAGACACCGGGACAGGGTCGAGAGACCCAGTACTTC	CASSETPGQGRETQYF
TRBJ2-1	-	-	TRBV4-1	TGCGCCAGCAGCCAAGGCAAGGGGAACCCGAGCTTTTGCTTCTTC	CASSQGKGNPSFCFF
TRBJ1-1	-	-	TRBV4-3	TGCGCCAGCAGCCAAGGTGCGGGCACTGAAGCTTTCTTT	CASSQGAGTEAFF
TRBJ2-1	-	TRBD2	TRBV7-8	TGTGCCAGCAGCCCCCTAGCGGGGCCGGGGAATGAGCAGTTCTTC	CASSPLAGPGNEQFF
TRBJ2-1	-	-	TRBV6-5	TGTGCCAGCAGCCCCCCCCTTTTCGGAGGGCCCCCGTTCTTC	CASSPPLFGGPPFF
TRBJ2-5	-	-	TRBV11-3	TGTGCCAGCAGCTTAATTCAAGGGGAAGAGACCCAGTACTTC	CASSLIQGEETQYF
TRBJ2-3	-	-	TRBV9	TGTGCCAGCAGCCCCCAAAGTTCAGGCACAGATACGCAGTATTTT	CASSPQSSGTDTQYF
TRBJ1-2	-	-	TRBV10-3	TGTGCCATCAGTGCGGGGTCCTATGGCTACACCTTC	CAISAGSYGYTF
TRBJ1-5	-	TRBD1	TRBV28	TGTGCCAGCAGTTCCCGACAGGGGATCAATCAGCCCCAGCATTTT	CASSSRQGINQPQHF
TRBJ1-1	-	-	TRBV7-9	TGTGCCAGCAGCTTCCCTTCCGGCACTGAAGCTTTCTTT	CASSFPSGTEAFF
TRBJ1-2	once	-	TRBV7-2	TGTGCCAGCAGCTCCTCGGGAGTAAATGGCTACACCTTC	CASSSSGVNGYTF
TRBJ2-1	-	TRBD2	TRBV28	TGTGCCAGCAGTGGCACTAGCGGGGGTTCCTACAATGAGCAGTTCTTC	CASSGTSGGSYNEQFF
TRBJ2-2	-	TRBD1	TRBV28	TGTGCCAGCAGGGCAGGGGGGAACACCGGGGAGCTGTTTTTT	CASRAGGNTGELFF
TRBJ2-2	once	TRBD2	TRBV5-1	TGCGCCAGCCACGGGTCGGGAGGGATGACCGGGGAGCTGTTTTTT	CASHGSGGMTGELFF
TRBJ1-1	few	-	TRBV19	TGTGCCAGTAGTGCCGACAGAAATACTGAAGCTTTCTTT	CASSADRNTEAFF
TRBJ2-7	-	-	TRBV6-6	TGTGCCAGCAGTCGCAGGGCCGGCGAGCAGTACTTC	CASSRRAGEQYF